This T cell receptor (beta chain) was found in a study of cytomegalovirus exposure and HLA in healthy donors. Overall study findings and caveats: CMV serostatus was the only recorded immune exposure for donors. Analyzed later, most CMV-associated TCR beta chains appeared HLA-restricted.

This CDR3 spans 14 amino acids. CDR1 is MDHEN, CDR2 SYDVKM, per germline. Comment on this clone: Its cognate antigen is unknown. An end of the junction differs from the germline gene, which may be a read error.

The PCR made use of 60 Vbeta and 13 Jbeta primers. Some clones are missing from TCRdb's copy, which holds only in-frame ones; the method was immunoSEQ multiplex PCR. The sample has more than 140,000 clones; 75% to 80% are singletons. This TCR derives from a female donor in good health and CMV-seronegative. The chain joins TRBV28 to TRBJ2-7; TRBD1 matches at 7 bases. Material for sequencing was PBMCs. CDR3 region: CASRSTGAWVEEYF. The CDR3 region has the DNA TGTGCCAGCAGATCAACAGGGGCCTGGGTCGAGGAGTACTTC.